Below, one TCR beta chain is given with its context. Its specificity is unknown. The data belong to a study of vaccination effects on CD4 cells after COVID-19. Across the study: Of the BNT162b2 and mRNA-1273 vaccines, participants received two doses of one or the other.

Libraries were prepared by immunoSEQ multiplex PCR; TCRdb keeps only in-frame clonotypes and omits some of them. Among tens of thousands of clones listed, 55% to 75% were seen once. Findings and caveats of the study: By a late point after vaccination, infection- and vaccine-induced clones had shrunk markedly through clonal contraction.

CDR3 length equals 15 residues. Viral peptide pools were used in the ViraFEST assay to expand antigen-specific CD4+ T cells, and sequencing came afterward. Following an approximately ten-day culture, CD4+ T cells were purified. Recipients of the vaccine had no prior SARS-CoV-2 infection and negative nucleocapsid antibodies. The origin of this receptor is a human donor who received a COVID-19 vaccine. This material consisted of CD4+ T cells from PBMCs cultured with HCoV-229E spike peptides, taken before COVID-19 vaccination. The J gene is TRBJ2-7, the V gene TRBV7-5; TRBD2, the D gene given by the table, was not confirmed from the DNA. TRBV7-5 is tagged as a pseudogene. As DNA, the CDR3 is TGTGCCAGAAGCCCTGCGGGGGGGAACTCCTACGAGCAGTACTTC. It codes for CARSPAGGNSYEQYF.